These T cell receptor beta chains were read from a single sample in a study of molecular identifiers for immune sequencing clone quantification. In TCRdb, the PCR reads were re-called with MiXCR into one record per CDR3 protein. The table records about 640,000 distinct CDR3 sequences, about 20% of them present only once. What was sequenced was naive CD8+ T cells from blood, with Jurkat cell RNA spiked in. The origin of the receptors is a human donor in good health. Some libraries in this study had Jurkat cell RNA spiked in. CDR3s include the opening cysteine and the closing phenylalanine or tryptophan. The D gene is left open where the match is weak. Rows may omit the clone size; those that give it use once, few, many or a size class.

size | D | J | V | CDR3 | DNA
many | . | TRBJ1-4 | TRBV27 | CASSLMAGREKLFF | TGTGCCAGCAGTTTAATGGCAGGGCGGGAAAAACTGTTTTTT
many | . | TRBJ1-5 | TRBV3-1 | CASSQGGGFQPQHF | TGTGCCAGCAGCCAAGGGGGTGGGTTTCAGCCCCAGCATTTT
. | TRBD1 | TRBJ2-5 | TRBV5-1 | CASSWTGGGEAQYF | TGCGCCAGCAGCTGGACAGGGGGCGGTGAGGCCCAGTACTTC
many | TRBD1 | TRBJ2-7 | TRBV5-1 | CASSPRRQGLDYEQYF | TGCGCCAGCAGCCCAAGACGACAGGGTCTAGACTACGAGCAGTACTTC
. | TRBD1 | TRBJ2-3 | TRBV19 | CASTDRGAPDTQYF | TGTGCCAGTACAGACAGGGGAGCTCCAGATACGCAGTATTTT
many | TRBD1 | TRBJ1-1 | TRBV18 | CASSPWGSRGKTNTEAFF | TGTGCCAGCTCACCATGGGGAAGCAGGGGGAAGACGAACACTGAAGCTTTCTTT
. | . | TRBJ2-7 | TRBV19 | CASMGVSYEQCF | TGTGCCAGTATGGGAGTCTCCTACGAGCAGTGCTTC
many | . | TRBJ1-5 | TRBV21-1 | CASSKGQTSGRGQPQHF | TGTGCCAGCAGCAAAGGACAGACGTCAGGGCGTGGGCAGCCCCAGCATTTT
. | TRBD1 | TRBJ1-6 | TRBV13 | CASSLWADRSCNSPLHF | TGTGCCAGCAGCTTATGGGCGGACAGGAGCTGTAATTCACCCCTCCACTTT
many | TRBD1 | TRBJ1-2 | TRBV5-1 | CASSPWTGTNYGYTF | TGCGCCAGCAGCCCCTGGACAGGGACTAACTATGGCTACACCTTC
few | TRBD2 | TRBJ2-2 | TRBV30 | CAWSGLAGGNTGELFF | TGTGCCTGGAGTGGACTAGCGGGAGGGAACACCGGGGAGCTGTTTTTT
few | . | TRBJ2-1 | TRBV6-4 | CASSEISSSYNEQFF | TGTGCCAGCAGTGAGATTAGCAGCTCCTACAATGAGCAGTTCTTC
. | . | TRBJ2-3 | TRBV19 | CASSIVLIGTDTQYF | TGTGCCAGTAGTATCGTCCTGATTGGCACAGATACGCAGTATTTT
. | . | TRBJ2-3 | TRBV4-1 | CAGSQEVNHRADTQYF | TGCGCCGGCAGCCAAGAGGTCAACCACCGCGCAGATACGCAGTATTTT
. | . | TRBJ1-1 | TRBV6-5 | CASSTGGLMNTEAFF | TGTGCCAGCAGTACGGGGGGCCTTATGAACACTGAAGCTTTCTTT
many | . | TRBJ1-1 | TRBV13 | CASSRPQAGFMNTEAFF | TGTGCCAGCAGCCGCCCGCAGGCGGGGTTCATGAACACTGAAGCTTTCTTT
. | TRBD1 | TRBJ2-3 | TRBV19 | CASTPTGVGGTDTQYF | TGTGCCAGTACCCCGACAGGGGTAGGGGGCACAGATACGCAGTATTTT
many | . | TRBJ1-5 | TRBV19 | CASTPGGLGNQPQHF | TGTGCCAGTACCCCCGGGGGTTTGGGCAATCAGCCCCAGCATTTT
many | TRBD1 | TRBJ1-5 | TRBV20-1 | CSARETGRDQPQHF | TGCAGTGCTAGAGAGACAGGGCGGGATCAGCCCCAGCATTTT
few | . | TRBJ1-2 | TRBV25-1 | CASKHPRGYTF | TGTGCCAGCAAACATCCCAGGGGCTACACCTTC